This TCR beta chain appears in the sequencing data of a study of long-term antiretroviral therapy in people with HIV. Background on the study: The earliest samples came about a decade before the 2015 immediate-ART recommendation. Study conclusions and caveats: When set beside controls, HIV repertoires had CDR3 length ranges that were narrower.

Assay version v3.0 of immunoSEQ was used, and it was run at survey level. Sequencing had a target that covered about 35,000-55,000 T-cell genomes per sample. Only in-frame clones appear in the TCRdb table, and some are missing; sequencing was by immunoSEQ multiplex PCR. The top ten hold about a sixth of the sample, which has about 15,000 clones, roughly four fifths seen once. The United States was where all participants with HIV were treated. With V trimmed by 0 bases and J by 5 bases, 4 bases remained unmatched. The CDR3 sequence is 15 residues long. Germline assignment: CDR1 SGDLS and CDR2 YYNGEE. Note on this clone: Its antigen is unknown.

This chain links TRBV9 with TRBJ2-5; 10 positions agree with TRBD2. Specimen: unsorted PBMCs, collected just before starting antiretroviral therapy. The clonotype comes from a middle-aged man with HIV. CDR3 protein: CASSVASGRGETQYF. The CDR3 DNA reads as TGTGCCAGCAGCGTAGCCAGCGGGAGGGGGGAGACCCAGTACTTC.